This T cell receptor (beta chain) emerged from a study of blood T cell repertoires in COVID-19. Cohort allocation depended upon clinical history that participants reported. Repertoires were generated with immunoSEQ multiplex PCR, while TCRdb's copy carries only in-frame clones and drops some. The sample shows 200,000 to 250,000 clones, roughly 85% of them seen only once. Germline CDR1 reads SGDLS; CDR2 reads YYNGEE. V gave up 0 bases and J gave up 0 bases, with 12 bases separating them. The CDR3 totals 17 residues. The sequence came from a woman aged 45-59 years who had been exposed to COVID-19. V is TRBV9 and J is TRBJ1-4; D is ambiguous. Sequencing used PBMCs or T cells enriched from blood (not recorded which). The CDR3 region is CASSVVAQSPTNEKLFF. CDR3 DNA: TGTGCCAGCAGCGTAGTGGCACAGAGTCCAACTAATGAAAAACTGTTTTTT.